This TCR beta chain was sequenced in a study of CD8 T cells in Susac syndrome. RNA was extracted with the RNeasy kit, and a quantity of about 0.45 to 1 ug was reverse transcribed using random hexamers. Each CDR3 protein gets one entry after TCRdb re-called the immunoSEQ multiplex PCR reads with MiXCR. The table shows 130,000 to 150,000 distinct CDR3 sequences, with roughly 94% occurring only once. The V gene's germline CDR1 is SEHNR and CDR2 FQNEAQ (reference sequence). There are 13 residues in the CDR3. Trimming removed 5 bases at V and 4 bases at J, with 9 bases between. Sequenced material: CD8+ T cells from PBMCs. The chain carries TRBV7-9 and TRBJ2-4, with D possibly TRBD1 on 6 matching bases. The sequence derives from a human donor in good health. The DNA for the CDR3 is TGTGCCAGCAGCCCCCAGGGGAAAAACATTCAGTACTTC. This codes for CASSPQGKNIQYF. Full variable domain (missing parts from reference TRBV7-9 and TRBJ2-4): DTGVSQNPRHKITKRGQNVTFRCDPISEHNRLYWYRQTLGQGPEFLTYFQNEAQLEKSRLLSDRFSAERPKGSFSTLEIQRTEQGDSAMYLCASSPQGKNIQYFGAGTRLSVL.